The clone carrying this T cell receptor beta chain was picked up a small number of times. Its antigen is not identified. Vbeta (60) and Jbeta (13) primers were used in the PCR. Repertoires were generated with immunoSEQ multiplex PCR, while TCRdb's copy carries only in-frame clones and drops some. The top ten clones hold 3% to 4.5% of a sample with about 130,000 clones, about four fifths of them seen once. These data originate in a study of cytomegalovirus exposure and HLA in healthy donors. This cohort consisted of healthy bone marrow donors. CDR1 is SNHLY, CDR2 FYNNEI, per germline. J gave up 4 bases and V 6 bases, and 5 bases lay outside the gene matches. The CDR3 covers 14 residues. Points from the study as a whole: At a 0.05 false discovery rate, a later analysis found approximately 15,000 TCR beta sequences to be associated with HLA alleles.

The clonotype was recovered from a man aged 40-49 years in good health and CMV-seronegative. This chain joins TRBV2 and TRBJ1-5, with 8 bases lining up with TRBD1. Sample: PBMCs. In nucleotides, the CDR3 is TGTGCCAGCAGCCCGGACAGGGATAATCAGCCCCAGCATTTT. This translates into CASSPDRDNQPQHF.